Below are 3 T cell receptor beta chains sequenced from a single sample in a study of T cell repertoires in cytomegalovirus infection. TCRdb reanalysed the reads using MiXCR and keeps one entry per CDR3 protein. The repertoire holds 500,000 or so distinct CDR3 sequences, 16% seen once, with roughly a quarter in the top ten. Sequences were obtained from CD8+ T cells from PBMCs. These receptors came from a human donor in good health (CMV status not recorded). Some clones in this sample may be carry-over from other donors' samples.

In this sample, this clonotype turned up a few times. The rearrangement links TRBV28 to TRBJ2-5, with 10 positions matching TRBD2. Germline CDR1 reads MDHEN; CDR2 reads SYDVKM. V shed 5 bases, J shed 4 bases, and the junction held 10 bases outside the gene matches. This CDR3 comprises 16 residues. DNA of the CDR3: TGTGCCAGCAGTCACCCCCAGCGGGAGGGCCGAGAGACCCAGTACTTC. It yields the protein CASSHPQREGRETQYF.

This clonotype has a handful of counts. This chain connects TRBV6-6 to TRBJ2-5; D remains ambiguous. V shed 2 bases and J shed 2 bases, with 9 bases lying between them. CDR3 length: 14 amino acids. CDR1 and CDR2 (germline): MNHNY, SVGAGI (reference sequence). Here the CDR3 DNA reads TGTGCCAGCAGTTACGCGAAGGCGCAAGAGACCCAGTACTTC. As protein: CASSYAKAQETQYF.

J is TRBJ1-1 and V is TRBV28; D is undetermined. This CDR3 comprises 13 residues. The ends were cut back, 3 bases at V and 2 bases at J, with 7 bases in the middle. The germline V gene encodes CDR1 MDHEN and CDR2 SYDVKM. Written as DNA, the CDR3 is TGTGCCAGCAGTTTCGACTTTAACACTGAAGCTTTCTTT. Amino acid sequence: CASSFDFNTEAFF.